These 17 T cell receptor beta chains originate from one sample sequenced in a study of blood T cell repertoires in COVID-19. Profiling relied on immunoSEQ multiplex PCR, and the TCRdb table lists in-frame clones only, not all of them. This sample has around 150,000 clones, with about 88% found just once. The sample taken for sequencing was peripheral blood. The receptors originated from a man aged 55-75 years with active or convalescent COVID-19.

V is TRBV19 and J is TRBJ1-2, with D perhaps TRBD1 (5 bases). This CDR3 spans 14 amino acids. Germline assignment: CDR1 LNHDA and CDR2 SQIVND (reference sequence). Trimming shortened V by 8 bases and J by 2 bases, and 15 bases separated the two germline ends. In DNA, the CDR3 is TGTGCCAGTTCCGAGACAGCGTCAAACTATGGCTACACCTTC. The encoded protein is CASSETASNYGYTF.

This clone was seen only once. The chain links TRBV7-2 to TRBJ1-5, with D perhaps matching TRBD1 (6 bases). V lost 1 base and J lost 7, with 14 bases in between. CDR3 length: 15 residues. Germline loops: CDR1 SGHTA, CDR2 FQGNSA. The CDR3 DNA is TGTGCCAGCAGCTTAGAGGTGGGGGCCGTGCAGCCCCAGCATTTT. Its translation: CASSLEVGAVQPQHF.

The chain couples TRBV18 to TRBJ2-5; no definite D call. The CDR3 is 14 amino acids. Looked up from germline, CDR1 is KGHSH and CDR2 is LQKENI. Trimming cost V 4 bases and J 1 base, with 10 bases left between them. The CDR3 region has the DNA TGTGCCAGCTCACTCTTGAGTGCCCAAGAGACCCAGTACTTC. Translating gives CASSLLSAQETQYF.

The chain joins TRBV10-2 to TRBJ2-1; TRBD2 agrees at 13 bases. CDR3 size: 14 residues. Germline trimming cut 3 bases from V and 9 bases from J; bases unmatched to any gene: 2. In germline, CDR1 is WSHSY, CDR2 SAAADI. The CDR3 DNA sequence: TGCGCCAGCAGTGAACTAGCGGGAGGGGGTGAGCAGTTCTTC. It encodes CASSELAGGGEQFF.

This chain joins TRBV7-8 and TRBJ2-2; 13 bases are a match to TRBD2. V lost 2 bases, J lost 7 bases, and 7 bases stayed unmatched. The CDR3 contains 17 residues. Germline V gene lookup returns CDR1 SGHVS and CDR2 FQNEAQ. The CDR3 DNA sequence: TGTGCCAGCAGCTTATGGGGGACTAGCGGGAACGACGGGGAGCTGTTTTTT. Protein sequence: CASSLWGTSGNDGELFF. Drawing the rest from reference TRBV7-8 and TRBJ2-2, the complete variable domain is GAGVSQSPRYKVAKRGQDVALRCDPISGHVSLFWYQQALGQGPEFLTYFQNEAQLDKSGLPSDRFFAERPEGSVSTLKIQRTQQEDSAVYLCASSLWGTSGNDGELFFGEGSRLTVL.

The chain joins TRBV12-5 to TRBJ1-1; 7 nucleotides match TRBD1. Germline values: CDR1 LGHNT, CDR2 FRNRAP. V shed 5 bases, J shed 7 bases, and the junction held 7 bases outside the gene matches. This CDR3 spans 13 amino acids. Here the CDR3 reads CASGGGGRVEAFF. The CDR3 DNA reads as TGTGCTAGTGGTGGAGGGGGCAGGGTTGAAGCTTTCTTT.

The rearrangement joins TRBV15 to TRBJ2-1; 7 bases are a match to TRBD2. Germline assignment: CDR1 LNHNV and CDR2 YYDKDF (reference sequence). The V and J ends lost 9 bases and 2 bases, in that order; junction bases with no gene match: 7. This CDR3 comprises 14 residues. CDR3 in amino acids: CATSWGRAYNEQFF. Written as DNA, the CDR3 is TGTGCCACGTCGTGGGGGAGGGCCTACAATGAGCAGTTCTTC.

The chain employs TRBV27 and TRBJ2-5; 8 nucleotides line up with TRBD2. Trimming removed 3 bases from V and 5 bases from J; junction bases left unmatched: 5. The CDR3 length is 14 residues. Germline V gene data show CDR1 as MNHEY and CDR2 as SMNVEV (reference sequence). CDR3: CASSFSGARETQYF. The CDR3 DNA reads TGTGCCAGCAGTTTTAGCGGGGCCCGGGAGACCCAGTACTTC.

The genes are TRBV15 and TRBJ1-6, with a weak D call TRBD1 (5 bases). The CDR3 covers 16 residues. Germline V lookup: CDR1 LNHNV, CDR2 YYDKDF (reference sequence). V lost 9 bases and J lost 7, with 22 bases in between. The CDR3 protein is CATLARGGIMNSPLHF. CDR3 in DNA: TGTGCCACTCTAGCCCGGGGGGGAATTATGAATTCACCCCTCCACTTT.

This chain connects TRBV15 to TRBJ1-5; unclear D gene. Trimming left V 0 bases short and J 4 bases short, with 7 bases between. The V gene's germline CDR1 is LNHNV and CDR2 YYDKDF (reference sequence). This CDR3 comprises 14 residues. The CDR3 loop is CATSRDGGNQPQHF. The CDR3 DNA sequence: TGTGCCACCAGCAGAGATGGCGGGAATCAGCCCCAGCATTTT. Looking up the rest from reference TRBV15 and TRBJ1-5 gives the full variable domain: DAMVIQNPRYQVTQFGKPVTLSCSQTLNHNVMYWYQQKSSQAPKLLFHYYDKDFNNEADTPDNFQSRRPNTSFCFLDIRSPGLGDTAMYLCATSRDGGNQPQHFGDGTRLSIL.

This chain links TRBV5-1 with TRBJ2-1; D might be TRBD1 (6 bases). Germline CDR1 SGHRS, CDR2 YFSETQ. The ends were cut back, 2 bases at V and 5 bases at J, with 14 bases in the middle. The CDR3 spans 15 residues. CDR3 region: CASSFRGITNNEQFF. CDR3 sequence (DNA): TGCGCCAGCAGCTTCAGGGGCATAACAAACAATGAGCAGTTCTTC.

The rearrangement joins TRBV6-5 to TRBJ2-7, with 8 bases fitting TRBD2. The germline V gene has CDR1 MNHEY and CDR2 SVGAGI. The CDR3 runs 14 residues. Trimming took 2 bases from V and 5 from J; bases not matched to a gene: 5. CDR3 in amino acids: CASSYGTSFHEQYF. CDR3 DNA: TGTGCCAGCAGTTACGGGACTAGTTTTCACGAGCAGTACTTC.

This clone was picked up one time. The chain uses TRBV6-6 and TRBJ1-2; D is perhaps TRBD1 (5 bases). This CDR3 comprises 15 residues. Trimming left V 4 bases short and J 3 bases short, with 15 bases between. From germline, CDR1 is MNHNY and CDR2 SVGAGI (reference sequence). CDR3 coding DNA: TGTGCCAGCAGTTCCTTCGACAGCTCTGACTATGGCTACACCTTC. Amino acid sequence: CASSSFDSSDYGYTF.

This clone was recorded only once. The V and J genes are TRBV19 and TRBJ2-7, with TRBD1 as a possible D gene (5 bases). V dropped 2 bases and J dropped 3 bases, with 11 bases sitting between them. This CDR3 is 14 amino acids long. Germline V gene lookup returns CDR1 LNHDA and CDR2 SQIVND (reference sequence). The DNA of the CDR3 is TGTGCCAGTAGTATATCAGGGTTTCGCTACGAGCAGTACTTC. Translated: CASSISGFRYEQYF.

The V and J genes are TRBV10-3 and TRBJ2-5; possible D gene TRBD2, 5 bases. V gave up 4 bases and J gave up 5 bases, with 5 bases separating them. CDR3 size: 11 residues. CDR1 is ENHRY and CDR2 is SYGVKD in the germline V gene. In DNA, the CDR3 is TGTGCCATCAGTGCGGGGGAGACCCAGTACTTC. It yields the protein CAISAGETQYF.

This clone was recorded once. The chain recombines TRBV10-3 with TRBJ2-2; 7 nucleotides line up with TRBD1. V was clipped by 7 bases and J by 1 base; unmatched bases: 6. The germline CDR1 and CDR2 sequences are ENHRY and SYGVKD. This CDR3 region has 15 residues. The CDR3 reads CAITDRAGNTGELFF. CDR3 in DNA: TGTGCCATCACCGACAGGGCAGGGAACACCGGGGAGCTGTTTTTT.

The CDR3 nucleotides read TGCAGCGCATCCGGGACTAGCGGGAGCCTCGACGAGCAGTACTTC. Amino acids: CSASGTSGSLDEQYF. The chain uses TRBV29-1 and TRBJ2-7; TRBD2 matches at 14 bases. Germline CDR1 and CDR2: SQVTM and ANQGSEA. This CDR3 region has 15 residues. J gave up 5 bases and V 7 bases, and 10 bases lay outside the gene matches.